This entry concerns a single T cell receptor beta chain. The antigen remains unidentified. Trimming shortened V by 5 bases and J by 7 bases, and 11 bases separated the two germline ends. CDR1 is SEHNR, CDR2 FQNEAQ, per germline (reference sequence). The CDR3 is 12 residues long. These data originate in a study of post-analysis software for immune sequencing data. Study results and caveats: Elevated frequency relative to controls characterized roughly 5 TRBV segments in patients, TRBV5-6, TRBV5-1 and TRBV20-1 among them.

The library was made from cDNA and included unique molecular identifiers. TCRdb processed the PCR reads anew with MiXCR; each CDR3 protein has one entry. The table has hundreds of thousands of distinct CDR3 sequences, roughly three fifths seen once. This rearrangement joins TRBV7-9 to TRBJ1-1, with D maybe TRBD1 (6 bases). The sequenced material came from blood. This receptor was identified in a girl aged 2-10 years with multiple sclerosis. The CDR3 DNA reads as TGTGCCAGCAGCCCTACAGGGTTTGAAGCTTTCTTT. Translation gives CASSPTGFEAFF.